This T cell receptor beta chain was recovered during a study of low-dose radiotherapy and immunotherapy resistance in tumors. Time point reported: after trial treatment. Documented treatment: LDRT plus nivolumab, ipilimumab, low-dose cyclophosphamide and aspirin (RACIN trial). The ends were cut back, 0 bases at V and 10 bases at J, with 10 bases in the middle. This CDR3 has 13 residues. CDR1 and CDR2 from the germline V gene are MNHEY and SVGAGI. Both TCRalpha and TCRbeta chains were reverse transcribed with V-gene-specific primers. TCR amplification used 15 to 20 PCR cycles, a constant-region primer and a V-primer adapter. MiXCR, applied by TCRdb to the reads, yields one record per CDR3 protein. The top ten clones hold about 4% of a sample with more than 90,000 distinct CDR3 sequences, roughly 20% of them seen once. The sample holds many counts of this clonotype.

Sequences were derived from PBMCs, sampled after low-dose radiotherapy plus immunotherapy. This rearrangement joins TRBV6-5 to TRBJ2-1; D is unresolved. This clonotype was obtained from a male donor with prostate cancer. Here the CDR3 reads CASSYSNEEEQFF. Written as DNA, the CDR3 is TGTGCCAGCAGTTACTCGAATGAGGAGGAGCAGTTCTTC.